This T cell receptor (beta chain) was captured in a study of blood T cell repertoires in COVID-19. Study at large: COVID-19 samples collected from the United States, Italy and Spain covered acute and convalescent phases. The cDNA or gDNA used as material had been derived from T cells, B-cell-depleted T cells, or PBMCs.

Cohort placement rested on clinical history that participants reported themselves. The V gene end was trimmed by 2 bases and the J gene end by 7 bases; junction bases not matched to a gene: 7. Germline lookup yields CDR1 LGHNA and CDR2 YNFKEQ. This CDR3 has 15 residues. Authors' processing steps: Reference gene primer amplification in the assay estimated nucleated cell counts. Sequenced by immunoSEQ multiplex PCR; TCRdb stores in-frame clones only, minus some. The V and J calls and clone size are taken from that table; D and trimming were inferred from the DNA. The repertoire includes under 200,000 clones, 79% of them detected once, and over 15% sits in the top ten.

The chain joins TRBV4-2 to TRBJ1-4, with 7 nucleotides matching TRBD1. Material for sequencing was PBMCs or T cells enriched from blood (not recorded which). The sequence derives from a woman in her seventies in a cohort exposed to, infected with or recovered from COVID-19 (not recorded which). Here the CDR3 DNA reads TGTGCCAGCAGCCAACTAGACAGGGCGAGTGAAAAACTGTTTTTT. Residues: CASSQLDRASEKLFF.